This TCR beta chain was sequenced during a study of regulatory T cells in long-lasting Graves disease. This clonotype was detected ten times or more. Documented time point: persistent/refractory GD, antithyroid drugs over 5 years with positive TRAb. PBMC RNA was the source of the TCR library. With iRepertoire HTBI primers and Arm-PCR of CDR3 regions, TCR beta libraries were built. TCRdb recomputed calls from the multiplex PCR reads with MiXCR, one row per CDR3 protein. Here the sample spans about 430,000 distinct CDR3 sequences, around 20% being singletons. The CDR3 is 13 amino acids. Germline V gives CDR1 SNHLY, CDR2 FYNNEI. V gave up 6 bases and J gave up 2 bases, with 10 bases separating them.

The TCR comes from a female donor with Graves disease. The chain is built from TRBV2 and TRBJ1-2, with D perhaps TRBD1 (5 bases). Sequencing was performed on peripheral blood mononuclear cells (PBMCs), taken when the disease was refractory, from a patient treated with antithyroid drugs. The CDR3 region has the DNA TGTGCCAGCAGACTGACAGTCAACTATGGCTACACCTTC. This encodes CASRLTVNYGYTF.